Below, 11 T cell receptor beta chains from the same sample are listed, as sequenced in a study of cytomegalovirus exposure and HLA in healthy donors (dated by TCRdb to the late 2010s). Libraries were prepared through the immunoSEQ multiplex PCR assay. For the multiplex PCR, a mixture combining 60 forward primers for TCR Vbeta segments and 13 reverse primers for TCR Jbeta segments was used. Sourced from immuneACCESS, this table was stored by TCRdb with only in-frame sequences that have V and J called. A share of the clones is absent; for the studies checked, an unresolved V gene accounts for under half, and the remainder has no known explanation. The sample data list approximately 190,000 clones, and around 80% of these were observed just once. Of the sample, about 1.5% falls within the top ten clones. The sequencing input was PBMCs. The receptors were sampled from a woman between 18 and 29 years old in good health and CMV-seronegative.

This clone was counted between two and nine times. The CDR3 DNA reads TGTGCCAGCAGCCGGGACAGCGCTAGCACAGATACGCAGTATTTT. Protein sequence: CASSRDSASTDTQYF. The J gene is TRBJ2-3, the V gene TRBV28; 7 bases align to TRBD1. The CDR3 covers 15 residues. Trimming removed 6 bases from V and 0 bases from J; junction bases left unmatched: 6. Germline V lookup: CDR1 MDHEN, CDR2 SYDVKM.

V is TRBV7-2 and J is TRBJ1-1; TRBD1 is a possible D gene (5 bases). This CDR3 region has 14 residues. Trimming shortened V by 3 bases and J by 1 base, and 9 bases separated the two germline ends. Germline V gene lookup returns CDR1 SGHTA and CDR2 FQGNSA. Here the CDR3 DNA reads TGTGCCAGCAGCTTCAGGGAGGCGAACACTGAAGCTTTCTTT. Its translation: CASSFREANTEAFF. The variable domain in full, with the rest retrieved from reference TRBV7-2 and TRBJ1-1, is GAGVSQSPSNKVTEKGKDVELRCDPISGHTALYWYRQSLGQGLEFLIYFQGNSAPDKSGLPSDRFSAERTGGSVSTLTIQRTQQEDSAVYLCASSFREANTEAFFGQGTRLTVV.

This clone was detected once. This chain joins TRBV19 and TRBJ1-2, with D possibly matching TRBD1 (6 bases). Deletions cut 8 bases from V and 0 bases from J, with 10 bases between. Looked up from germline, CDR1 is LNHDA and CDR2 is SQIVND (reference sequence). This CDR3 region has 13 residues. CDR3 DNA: TGTGCCAGTCGGCACAGGGCTAACTATGGCTACACCTTC. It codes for CASRHRANYGYTF.

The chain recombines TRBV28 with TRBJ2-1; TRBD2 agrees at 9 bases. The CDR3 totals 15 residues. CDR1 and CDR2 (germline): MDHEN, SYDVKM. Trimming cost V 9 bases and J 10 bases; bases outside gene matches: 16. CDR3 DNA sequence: TGTGCCAGTGCTCTTAGCGGGGGACCCCTGGCGGAGCAGTTCTTC. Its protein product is CASALSGGPLAEQFF.

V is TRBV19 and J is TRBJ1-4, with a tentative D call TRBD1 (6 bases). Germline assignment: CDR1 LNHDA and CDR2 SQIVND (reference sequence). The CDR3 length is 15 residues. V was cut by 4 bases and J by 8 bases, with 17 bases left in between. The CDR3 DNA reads TGTGCCAGTAGTACCTTCAGGGGAAACGACGAAAAACTGTTTTTT. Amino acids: CASSTFRGNDEKLFF.

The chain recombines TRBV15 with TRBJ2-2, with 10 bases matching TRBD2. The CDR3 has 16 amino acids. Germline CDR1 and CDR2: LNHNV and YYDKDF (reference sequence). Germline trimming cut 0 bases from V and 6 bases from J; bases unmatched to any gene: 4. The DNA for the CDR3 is TGTGCCACCAGCAGAGATCTGAGCGGGGGGGCCGGGGAGCTGTTTTTT. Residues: CATSRDLSGGAGELFF.

CDR3 sequence reads: CASRGDRGFFNSNQPQHF. The CDR3 region has the DNA TGTGCCAGCAGGGGTGACAGGGGGTTCTTTAATAGCAATCAGCCCCAGCATTTT. The chain couples TRBV21-1 to TRBJ1-5; TRBD1, the D gene given by the table, was not confirmed from the DNA. TRBV21-1 is shown as a pseudogene. The CDR3 has 18 amino acids.

The CDR3 sequence: CASRGQGNTEAFF. The DNA of the CDR3 is TGTGCCAGTAGAGGACAGGGGAACACTGAAGCTTTCTTT. This chain joins TRBV19 and TRBJ1-1; the match to TRBD1 covers 8 bases. This CDR3 has 13 residues. CDR1 is LNHDA, CDR2 SQIVND, per germline (reference sequence). The J segment lost 1 base and the V segment lost 6 bases, leaving 1 base of the junction unmatched.

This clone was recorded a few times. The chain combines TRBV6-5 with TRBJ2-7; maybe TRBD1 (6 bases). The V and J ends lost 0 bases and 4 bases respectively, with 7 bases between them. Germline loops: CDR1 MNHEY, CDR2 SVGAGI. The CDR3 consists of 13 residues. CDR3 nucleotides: TGTGCCAGCAGTTACTCTACAGGGTACGAGCAGTACTTC. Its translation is CASSYSTGYEQYF.

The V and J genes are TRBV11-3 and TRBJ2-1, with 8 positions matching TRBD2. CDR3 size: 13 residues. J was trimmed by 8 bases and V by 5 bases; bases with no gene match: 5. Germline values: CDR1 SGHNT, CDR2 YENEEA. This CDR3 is CASSPGGAHEQFF. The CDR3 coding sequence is TGTGCCAGCAGCCCCGGGGGGGCCCATGAGCAGTTCTTC.

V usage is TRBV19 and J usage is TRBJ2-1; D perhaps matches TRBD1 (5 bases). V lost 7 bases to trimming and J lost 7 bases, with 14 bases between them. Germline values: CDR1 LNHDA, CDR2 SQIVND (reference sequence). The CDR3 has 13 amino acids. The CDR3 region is CASKGRVGNEQFF. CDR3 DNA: TGTGCCAGTAAGGGCAGGGTTGGGAATGAGCAGTTCTTC.